Listed below are T cell receptor beta chains from one sample, sequenced in a study of blood T cell repertoires in COVID-19. Profiled with immunoSEQ multiplex PCR; TCRdb holds only in-frame clones, not every one. The sample lists about 190,000 clones, almost 90% seen once, with approximately 0.62% in the top ten. The sequencing input was peripheral blood. The receptors come from a man over 45 with acute or convalescent COVID-19. The CDR3 runs from the conserved cysteine through the conserved F or W. D genes are given only for firm matches. Clone size is stated in some rows and not others, as once, few, many or a class when expanded.

>TRBJ1-5|TRBD1|NA|TRBV10-2
TGCGCCAGCAGTGAGTACTACTTAAGGACAGGGGCCAATCAGCCCCAGCATTTT
CASSEYYLRTGANQPQHF
>TRBJ2-3|TRBD2|NA|TRBV9
TGTGCCAGCAGCGCCCTTGGGGCGGGAGGGCCCACAGATACGCAGTATTTT
CASSALGAGGPTDTQYF
>TRBJ1-4|NA|once|TRBV18
TGTGCCAGCTCACCAAGGAGGGAGGCTAATGAAAAACTGTTTTTT
CASSPRREANEKLFF
>TRBJ1-1|NA|NA|TRBV20-1
TGCAGTGTTCGAGATGATACAGAAGCTTTCTTT
CSVRDDTEAFF
>TRBJ1-4|NA|NA|TRBV4-2
TGTGCCAGCAGCCAAGATAGAGGCGCAACTAATGAAAAACTGTTTTTT
CASSQDRGATNEKLFF
>TRBJ1-5|NA|NA|TRBV7-8
TGTGCCAGCAGCTTAGTCGGAGGTCAGCCCCAGCATTTT
CASSLVGGQPQHF
>TRBJ2-1|NA|NA|TRBV19
TGTGCCAGTAGTATAGCGGCAGGGGTTTACAATGAGCAGTTCTTC
CASSIAAGVYNEQFF
>TRBJ2-5|TRBD2|NA|TRBV28
TGTGCCAGCAGTTTATCTAGCGGGAGAGGCGCACAGTACTTC
CASSLSSGRGAQYF
>TRBJ1-4|TRBD1|NA|TRBV5-1
TGCGCCAGCAGCTTTACCGGGACAGGGGGCGAAAAACTGTTTTTT
CASSFTGTGGEKLFF
>TRBJ1-1|TRBD1|NA|TRBV6-2/TRBV6-3
TGTGCCAGCAGTTACAGACAGGGGGAAGTATCATGGGGCACTGAAGCTTTCTTT
CASSYRQGEVSWGTEAFF
>TRBJ2-4|NA|NA|TRBV6-1
TGTGCCAGCAGTGAATTGGCGGGAAACATTCAGTACTTC
CASSELAGNIQYF
>TRBJ2-1|TRBD2|NA|TRBV4-2
TGTGCCAGCAGCCAAGAACCCAGCGGGGGGGCCACTAGGAACAATGAGCAGTTCTTC
CASSQEPSGGATRNNEQFF
>TRBJ1-2|TRBD1|NA|TRBV29-1
TGCAGCGTTAGCGGGACAGGGAACTATGGCTACACCTTC
CSVSGTGNYGYTF
>TRBJ2-1|TRBD2|NA|TRBV10-3
TGTGCCATCAGCGGGGGGGGGAATGAGCAGTTCTTC
CAISGGGNEQFF
>TRBJ2-3|TRBD1|once|TRBV28
TGTGCCAGCAGTTACCGGGACAGTAGCACAGATACGCAGTATTTT
CASSYRDSSTDTQYF
>TRBJ1-5|NA|NA|TRBV4-3
TGCGCCAGCAGCCAGGATGACAGCGGGATGAGGACCCAGCATTTT
CASSQDDSGMRTQHF
>TRBJ1-5|NA|once|TRBV6-5
TGTGCCAGCAGTTACTCGCTGACAGGTAATCAGCCCCAGCATTTT
CASSYSLTGNQPQHF
>TRBJ2-1|TRBD2|once|TRBV27
TGTGCCAGCAGTTTCGGGACTAGCTTGAGCAATGAGCAGTTCTTC
CASSFGTSLSNEQFF
>TRBJ1-1|TRBD1|NA|TRBV30
TGTGCCTGGAACGGGGGACAGGGAATCACTGAAGCTTTCTTT
CAWNGGQGITEAFF
>TRBJ1-1|TRBD1|NA|TRBV6-2/TRBV6-3
TGTGCCAGCAGCGGACAGGCAATCACTGAAGCTTTCTTT
CASSGQAITEAFF
>TRBJ2-5|TRBD2|NA|TRBV6-6
TGTGCCAGCAGCCGACTAGCACCTCTCCTCCAAGAGACCCAGTACTTC
CASSRLAPLLQETQYF
>TRBJ2-1|NA|NA|TRBV11-2
TGTGCCAGCAGCTTAGGGGCGGGACGACACAATGAGCAGTTCTTC
CASSLGAGRHNEQFF
>TRBJ1-2|NA|NA|TRBV11-1
TGTGCCAGCAGCCCGACCCAGGTGGATGGCTACACCTTC
CASSPTQVDGYTF
>TRBJ2-3|NA|NA|TRBV9
TGTGCCAGCAGCGTAACAGGGCGGGCTAGCACAGATACGCAGTATTTT
CASSVTGRASTDTQYF
>TRBJ2-2|NA|NA|TRBV9
TGTGCCAGCAGCCCGGAGTTGACCGGGGAGCTGTTTTTT
CASSPELTGELFF
>TRBJ1-1|NA|NA|TRBV19
TGTGCCAGTAGTATACTGGAGGGGAACACTGAAGCTTTCTTT
CASSILEGNTEAFF
>TRBJ2-3|TRBD2|NA|TRBV4-2
TGTGCCAGCAGCCAAGAGCCTCAGACTAGCGGGAGAACAGATACGCAGTATTTT
CASSQEPQTSGRTDTQYF
>TRBJ1-1|NA|NA|TRBV5-8
TGTGCCTGGGCCTCGGGGACAAGGCCTTTTGTGTTGGACACTGAAGCTTTCTTT
CAWASGTRPFVLDTEAFF
>TRBJ1-1|TRBD1|NA|TRBV28
TGTGCCAGCAGTTTCCAGGGGGCGCGGGCTGAAGCTTTCTTT
CASSFQGARAEAFF
>TRBJ1-1|NA|NA|TRBV10-3
TGTGCCATCAGTTCGAACTCAGGGGACACTGAAGCTTTCTTT
CAISSNSGDTEAFF
>TRBJ2-3|TRBD2|NA|TRBV5-1
TGCGCCAGCAGCTTGGTTAGCGGGAGGGTTGGCACAGATACGCAGTATTTT
CASSLVSGRVGTDTQYF